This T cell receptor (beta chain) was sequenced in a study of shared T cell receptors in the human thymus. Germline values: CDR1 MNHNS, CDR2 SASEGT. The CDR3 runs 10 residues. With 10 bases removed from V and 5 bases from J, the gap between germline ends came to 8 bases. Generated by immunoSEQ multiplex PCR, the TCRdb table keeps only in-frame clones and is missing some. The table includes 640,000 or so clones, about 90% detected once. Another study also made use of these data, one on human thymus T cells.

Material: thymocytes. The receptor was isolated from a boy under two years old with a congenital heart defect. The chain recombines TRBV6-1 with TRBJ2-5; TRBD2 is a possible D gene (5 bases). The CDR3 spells CATGEETQYF. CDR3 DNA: TGTGCCACCGGGGAGGAGACCCAGTACTTC.